This TCR beta chain came from a study of cytomegalovirus exposure and HLA in healthy donors listed by TCRdb under 2017. Notes on the research overall: An earlier analysis of about 530 of the donors reported 276 Gb of sequence data and 90 million to 120 million unique TCR beta sequences obtained from about 200 million T cells. Roughly 5 DR-DQ haplotypes were handled as single units for association and clustering, since linkage in the cohort was strong. A later genetic analysis took genome-wide SNP genotypes for about 65% of the 666 donors and used that subset as a discovery cohort. A later analysis re-examined previously published TCR beta repertoires from more than 550 donors and added high-resolution HLA genotyping to investigate patterns of TCR occurrence. Among the roughly 370 genotyped donors, around 81% belonged to the genetic ancestry cluster associated with self-reported Caucasian donors. Both class I and class II loci were covered by HLA typing, at four-digit resolution. Using immunosequencing, the study profiled T cell repertoires from about 620 subjects and related those repertoires to cytomegalovirus serostatus. Besides the first cohort of more than 650 subjects, a separate validation cohort made up of over 100 different subjects was used. The study aimed to test whether cataloging public T cell receptors could reveal signatures of past pathogen exposure. Alongside the repertoire data, information on donor age, sex, ethnicity and CMV serostatus was compiled. An earlier analysis of about 600 of the donors used high-throughput TCR beta sequencing to judge whether each TCR beta V gene segment behaved as functional or pseudogenic. Roughly 300 gigabases of sequencing data and 70 million to 95 million unique TCR sequences made up an early release that covered some 640 HLA-typed donors. The later analysis used no new phenotypic data to find candidate immune exposures, relying instead on TCR beta sequences and their occurrence across donors. All discovery cohort repertoires had been generated on a single sequencing platform. The number of donors typed differed by locus, with about 629-640 for A, B, C, DRB1 and DQB1, roughly 520 for DQA1, approximately 580 for DPA1, and 400 to 490 for DPB1. Among around 400 genotyped donors of the cohort, an average of 235,054 unique TCR beta nucleotide sequences were sequenced per donor, about a sixth of them non-productive. The study combined high-throughput TCR immunosequencing, statistical association of individual TCRs with disease status, and machine learning to predict cytomegalovirus infection status. Points the paper makes about the study in general: Because HLA typing was unavailable for some donors at each locus, only the typed subset was used in association tests. Assigning TCR associations to individual alleles was difficult when HLA alleles, especially DR and DQ, strongly co-occurred. Three of the identified cytomegalovirus-associated TCR beta chains were confirmed in vitro to be specific for cytomegalovirus antigens. The classifier was reported to diagnose cytomegalovirus status with high specificity and sensitivity in both the original cohort and the validation cohort. Several of the top co-occurrence clusters appeared to be linked to parvovirus B19, influenza, CMV and Epstein-Barr virus, according to a later analysis. A later genetic analysis associated a missense DCLRE1C variant with V-gene and J-gene trimming of TCR beta chains, and an independent cohort replicated the association. Because counts were too low, more than 15 rarely observed V segments, including chromosome 9 orphons, were left out of the earlier analysis of about 500 of the donors. According to a later genetic analysis, donors in an Asian-associated ancestry cluster had fewer N-insertions in productive TCRs than the approximately 610-donor mean. Most TCR sequences were observed very rarely across donors, whereas some public TCRs were present in many individuals. The only immune exposure information available for the cohort was CMV serostatus. The authors suggested that the approach could potentially be extended to other disease states and immunological phenotypes. Sequencing depth was assumed to be roughly uniform across donors in the presence/absence analyses, though that assumption may not hold. In a later analysis, HLA-associated TCR beta chains showed more clonal expansion and lower generation probabilities than non-associated chains that were equally common. A later analysis found that most CMV-associated TCR beta chains appeared HLA-restricted, with HLA associations seemingly driven largely by CMV exposure. A total of 150 to 200 TCR beta chains were listed by the study as associated with cytomegalovirus. Broadly in line with IMGT annotations, most TCR beta V segments showed up in productive rearrangements about 87% or about 30% of the time in an earlier analysis of about 500 of the donors. A later analysis found that TCR association rates varied across HLA loci, with DRB1 alleles showing the most associated TCRs and HLA-C alleles the fewest. A further reported finding was that TCR beta sequences accurately predicted the HLA-A and HLA-B alleles for most subjects in the first cohort. Linkage disequilibrium might explain the correlated functional status among segregating V segments, but an unknown experimental factor could not be excluded. The 87-base-pair reads could not distinguish some IMGT-functional V segments, including TRBV6-2 and TRBV6-3, so those segments were excluded. The cohort was sequenced for TCR beta chains only, and without alpha or paired-chain data the features that could be detected were limited. In a later analysis, about 16,000 TCR beta sequences were associated with specific HLA alleles at a false discovery rate of 0.05. A cluster of highly shared sequence variants was judged likely to be a technical artifact of the sequencing pipeline.

As to this clone: The specificity of this receptor is unknown. Base-call qualities are not available, and no considerably larger clone is one nucleotide away.

Library generation was performed with the immunoSEQ multiplex PCR assay. For the multiplex PCR, a mixture combining 60 forward primers for TCR Vbeta segments and 13 reverse primers for TCR Jbeta segments was used. The CDR3 region of rearranged TCR beta genes was amplified from genomic DNA with a multiplex PCR assay. The Illumina HiSeq System was used to sequence the amplified TCR beta libraries as 87-base-pair reads. The published analysis was carried out like this. A later analysis tallied tens of millions of unique TCR beta chains across the 666 repertoires, and around 10 million of those chains were shared by two or more donors. Raw reads were error-corrected and collapsed into unique sequences by a nearest-neighbor algorithm in which closely related sequences were merged to remove PCR and sequencing errors. CDR3 sequences were aligned to IMGT reference sequences to assign V, D and J gene segments. For a sequence to be retained, a match of at least six nucleotides was required to both a V gene segment and a J gene segment. Rearrangements were called productive when the CDR3 lacked stop codons and stayed in frame with V and J; all others were non-productive. CDR3 was defined according to IMGT convention as the region running from the second conserved V-encoded cysteine to the conserved J-encoded phenylalanine. Sequences without an unambiguous match to a single V gene segment were excluded from the earlier analysis of almost 600 of the donors. In an earlier analysis of around 600 of the donors, V segments were called functional above 56.7% productive rearrangements and were called segregating when the between-donor standard deviation exceeded 5%. A statistical classification framework was developed to diagnose cytomegalovirus status using the catalog of TCR beta chain sequences. V and J gene assignment, in a later analysis, came from comparing TCR nucleotide sequences with IMGT/GENE-DB human TR gene sequences. In a later analysis, CDR3 sequences and most-parsimonious VDJ recombination scenarios were assigned using the TCRdist pipeline. A later analysis defined each TCR beta chain by its CDR3 amino acid sequence plus V-gene family, and excluded reads lacking a unique V-gene family. To address suspected cross-contamination and a sequencing artifact, a later analysis removed several hundred highly shared, low-generation-probability nucleotide sequences. A later analysis calculated a clonal expansion index for each public chain from normalized within-repertoire ranks of inferred template counts. A later analysis computed generation probabilities with a VDJ recombination model fitted to out-of-frame rearrangements, and checked the results against IGoR. In a later analysis, hypergeometric tests were used to score TCR-TCR, TCR-HLA and TCR-CMV co-occurrence, with a repertoire-size bias correction applied to TCR pairs. To estimate false discovery rates, a later analysis permuted the HLA or CMV assignments 20 times. In a later analysis, co-occurring TCRs were grouped with DBSCAN, and TCRdist sequence similarity was added when clustering was performed within HLA-allele-positive subsets. For co-occurrence clustering, repertoires with fewer than 30,000 or more than 120,000 public chains were excluded, along with five or six repertoires with anomalous nucleotide sharing. TCRdb carries this immuneACCESS record with in-frame sequences only. Its versions omit some clonotypes, under half of them owing to an unresolved V gene in the studies checked, with the rest unexplained. The V and J calls and clone size come from that table; D and trimming were worked out from the DNA. The sample table contains under 200,000 clones; only one count was recorded for around 68% of them. The ten most abundant clones make up roughly 1.5% of the sample.

The cohort comprised some 700 healthy bone marrow donors. At the time of sampling, every cohort member was nominally healthy, though immune exposures that went unrecorded were likely present. The donor was CMV seronegative and belonged to the group of around 350 seronegative cohort members. Every donor gave a peripheral blood sample, and the peripheral blood mononuclear cells from that sample were used for TCR beta sequencing. The Qiagen DNeasy Blood Extraction Kit was used to extract genomic DNA from the blood cell samples. The CDR3 runs 15 amino acids, cysteine and phenylalanine included. Only CDR3 DNA is held: 45 bases, read in frame from base 1. V is shortened by 0 bases, J by 2 bases, and the region joining them spans 8 bases. Looking up the germline V gene yields CDR1 LGHNA and CDR2 YSLEER.

The rearrangement combines TRBV4-3 with TRBJ2-1; perhaps TRBD1 is the D gene, with 7 bases matching. This TCR was recovered from a man aged 50 to 60 in good health and CMV-seronegative. Material for sequencing was PBMCs. The CDR3 region has the sequence CASSQDRGAYNEQFF. The DNA is as follows: TGCGCCAGCAGCCAAGACAGGGGGGCCTACAATGAGCAGTTCTTC.